These 29 T cell receptor beta chains originate from one sample sequenced in a study of blood T cell repertoires in COVID-19. Clones were sequenced by immunoSEQ multiplex PCR, and TCRdb holds only the in-frame ones, with some missing. The sample shows approximately 200,000 clones, roughly 90% of them seen only once. Specimen: peripheral blood. These receptor sequences come from a man aged 35 to 55 with active or convalescent COVID-19.

V gene TRBV9 combines with J gene TRBJ2-7; 12 bases align to TRBD2. This CDR3 comprises 14 residues. The J segment lost 5 bases and the V segment lost 4 bases, leaving 4 bases of the junction unmatched. From germline, CDR1 is SGDLS and CDR2 YYNGEE. The CDR3 nucleotides are TGTGCCAGCAGCCCTCTAGCGGGAGGGGACGAGCAGTACTTC. Its translation is CASSPLAGGDEQYF. Together with reference TRBV9 and TRBJ2-7, the CDR3 gives the full variable domain: DSGVTQTPKHLITATGQRVTLRCSPRSGDLSVYWYQQSLDQGLQFLIQYYNGEERAKGNILERFSAQQFPDLHSELNLSSLELGDSALYFCASSPLAGGDEQYFGPGTRLTVT.

This rearrangement joins TRBV7-2 to TRBJ2-5, with 8 bases fitting TRBD2. Germline V gene data show CDR1 as SGHTA and CDR2 as FQGNSA. Trimming removed 3 bases from V and 5 bases from J; junction bases left unmatched: 14. This CDR3 comprises 17 residues. The CDR3 region is CASSFSAGSGSRETQYF. CDR3 in DNA: TGTGCCAGCAGCTTTAGCGCCGGGAGCGGGAGCAGGGAGACCCAGTACTTC.

The gene calls are TRBV19 and TRBJ1-3; D remains ambiguous. This CDR3 has 13 residues. V shed 8 bases and J shed 4 bases, with 12 bases lying between them. Germline assignment: CDR1 LNHDA and CDR2 SQIVND (reference sequence). The DNA of the CDR3 is TGTGCCAGTTGTACCGGGGTCGGAAACACCATATATTTT. It yields the protein CASCTGVGNTIYF.

The chain recombines TRBV27 with TRBJ1-5; TRBD1 aligns across 8 bases. The CDR3 is made up of 14 amino acids. The germline CDR1 and CDR2 sequences are MNHEY and SMNVEV (reference sequence). V shed 6 bases, J shed 8 bases, and the junction held 9 bases outside the gene matches. The CDR3 is CASSSARTGKPQHF. The CDR3 DNA is TGTGCCAGCAGCTCTGCGAGGACAGGGAAGCCCCAGCATTTT.

The chain has TRBV5-4 and TRBJ2-2; D may be TRBD1 (6 bases). CDR3 length: 15 residues. The V and J ends lost 0 bases and 4 bases respectively, with 10 bases between them. Per germline, CDR1 SGHNT and CDR2 YYREEE (reference sequence). The CDR3 region has the DNA TGTGCCAGCAGCTTGGATCGCAGGGGCACCGGGGAGCTGTTTTTT. Protein sequence: CASSLDRRGTGELFF.

Concerning this clone itself: At one of its ends the junction is not consistent with the germline gene, which may arise from a read error. Other nucleotide sequences in the sample specify the same CDR3. The genes are TRBV6-5 and TRBJ1-3, with D uncertain. Germline V gene lookup returns CDR1 MNHEY and CDR2 SVGAGI. The length of the CDR3 is 13 residues. CDR3 bases: TGTGCTAGCAGTTCGTACTCTGGAAACACCATATATTTT. It codes for CASSSYSGNTIYF.

This clone was recorded once. The rearrangement links TRBV4-1 to TRBJ1-6, with D perhaps TRBD1 (6 bases). Germline values: CDR1 MGHRA, CDR2 YSYEKL. This CDR3 is built from 15 residues. V lost 0 bases and J lost 14, with 17 bases in between. As DNA, the CDR3 is TGCGCCAGCAGCCAAGACTTTACAATCAGGGGCACCCTCCACTTT. It translates to CASSQDFTIRGTLHF.

V and J are TRBV19 and TRBJ1-5; a possible D gene is TRBD1 (6 bases). The V end was cut by 6 bases, the J end by 6 bases, with 9 bases between. This CDR3 has 12 amino acids. The germline V gene has CDR1 LNHDA and CDR2 SQIVND (reference sequence). The CDR3 here is CASRLGGQPQHF. The CDR3, as DNA: TGTGCCAGTAGGCTAGGGGGTCAGCCCCAGCATTTT.

Ten or more counts support this clone. This sequence joins TRBV11-2 and TRBJ1-4, with 9 bases aligning to TRBD1. The CDR3 runs 14 residues. The ends lost 5 bases at V and 7 bases at J; junction bases unmatched: 5. The germline V gene has CDR1 SGHAT and CDR2 FQNNGV. CDR3 DNA: TGTGCCAGCAGCCCGGGACAGGGAAGTGAAAAACTGTTTTTT. Its translation: CASSPGQGSEKLFF. The full variable domain, with the rest looked up from reference TRBV11-2 and TRBJ1-4, is EAGVAQSPRYKIIEKRQSVAFWCNPISGHATLYWYQQILGQGPKLLIQFQNNGVVDDSQLPKDRFSAERLKGVDSTLKIQPAKLEDSAVYLCASSPGQGSEKLFFGSGTQLSVL.

This clone has only a few counts. The chain carries TRBV6-5 and TRBJ1-1; D is uncertain. This CDR3 is built from 14 residues. The V gene lost 4 bases and the J gene lost 2 bases, with 11 bases spanning the gap. Looked up from germline, CDR1 is MNHEY and CDR2 is SVGAGI. CDR3 nucleotides: TGTGCCAGCAGTTCCCGCCGAGGAAACACTGAAGCTTTCTTT. Translation gives CASSSRRGNTEAFF.

The genes are TRBV15 and TRBJ1-2, with D unresolved. V lost 1 base and J 0 bases, leaving 12 bases between the germline ends. The germline gives CDR1 LNHNV, CDR2 YYDKDF (reference sequence). This CDR3 comprises 16 residues. As DNA, the CDR3 is TGTGCCACCAGCAGAGGGGAATGGGGAGCTAACTATGGCTACACCTTC. Protein: CATSRGEWGANYGYTF.

J is TRBJ1-2 and V is TRBV19; D possibly corresponds to TRBD1 (6 bases). The V gene lost 3 bases and the J gene lost 3 bases, with 17 bases spanning the gap. Per the germline V gene, CDR1 is LNHDA and CDR2 is SQIVND (reference sequence). This CDR3 spans 16 amino acids. CDR3 sequence reads: CASSILGTRGDYGYTF. The CDR3 DNA sequence: TGTGCCAGTAGTATTCTGGGGACACGTGGGGACTATGGCTACACCTTC.

This sequence joins TRBV4-1 and TRBJ2-1, with D perhaps TRBD1 (6 bases). Trimming took off 6 bases at V and 14 bases at J, with 20 bases between the two ends. Per the germline V gene, CDR1 is MGHRA and CDR2 is YSYEKL. The length of the CDR3 is 13 residues. CDR3 sequence (DNA): TGCGCCAGCAGTACAACCACCACAGGGTTCAAGTTCTTC. Residues: CASSTTTTGFKFF.

This chain uses TRBV6-1 with TRBJ1-6; 8 nucleotides line up with TRBD1. The V gene end was trimmed by 4 bases and the J gene end by 0 bases; junction bases not matched to a gene: 5. Germline V gene lookup returns CDR1 MNHNS and CDR2 SASEGT. There are 17 residues in the CDR3. The CDR3 coding sequence is TGTGCCAGCAGTGCCCGACAGGGGAGCTCCTATAATTCACCCCTCCACTTT. This gives the protein CASSARQGSSYNSPLHF.

V usage is TRBV9 and J usage is TRBJ1-1; TRBD1 agrees at 7 bases. Germline V gene sequence: CDR1 SGDLS, CDR2 YYNGEE. V shed 4 bases, J shed 0 bases, and the junction held 6 bases outside the gene matches. This CDR3 region has 15 residues. CDR3 in amino acids: CASSITGVMNTEAFF. The DNA for the CDR3 is TGTGCCAGCAGCATCACAGGGGTTATGAACACTGAAGCTTTCTTT.

J is TRBJ1-2 and V is TRBV27; D gene uncertain. The germline V gene encodes CDR1 MNHEY and CDR2 SMNVEV (reference sequence). V was pared by 1 base and J by 8 bases, with 11 bases between. This CDR3 has 13 residues. The CDR3 is CASSLWAGQGYTF. CDR3 nucleotide sequence: TGTGCCAGCAGTTTATGGGCAGGTCAAGGCTACACCTTC.

The chain joins TRBV2 to TRBJ1-1; 7 positions match TRBD1. Trimming at V came to 6 bases and at J to 7 bases, leaving 11 bases not matched to a gene. This CDR3 is 14 amino acids long. In germline, CDR1 is SNHLY, CDR2 FYNNEI. CDR3 DNA: TGTGCCAGCAGCCCCGGACAGGTAACTCTTGAAGCTTTCTTT. As protein: CASSPGQVTLEAFF. The full variable domain, rest sourced from reference TRBV2 and TRBJ1-1, is EPEVTQTPSHQVTQMGQEVILRCVPISNHLYFYWYRQILGQKVEFLVSFYNNEISEKSEIFDDQFSVERPDGSNFTLKIRSTKLEDSAMYFCASSPGQVTLEAFFGQGTRLTVV.

The chain is built from TRBV3-1 (or the pseudogene TRBV3-2) and TRBJ1-2; maybe TRBD1 (6 bases). V lost 0 bases to trimming and J lost 7 bases, with 12 bases between them. Germline CDR1 LGHDT, CDR2 YNNKEL (reference sequence). The CDR3 covers 14 residues. This CDR3 is CASSQDRGFGGYTF. In DNA, the CDR3 is TGTGCCAGCAGCCAAGACAGGGGATTCGGTGGCTACACCTTC.

The V gene is TRBV3-1 (or the pseudogene TRBV3-2), the J gene TRBJ2-7, with 11 bases matching TRBD1. V shed 4 bases and J 4 bases; nucleotides not matched to a gene: 3. In germline, CDR1 is LGHDT, CDR2 YNNKEL (reference sequence). CDR3 length: 14 residues. DNA for the CDR3: TGTGCCAGCAGCCGCGGACAGGGGGCTTACGAGCAGTACTTC. This translates into CASSRGQGAYEQYF.

The V and J genes are TRBV19 and TRBJ2-3; no clear D gene. The V end was cut by 4 bases, the J end by 2 bases, with 7 bases between. The germline CDR1 and CDR2 sequences are LNHDA and SQIVND (reference sequence). The CDR3 is 13 residues long. The CDR3: CASSSVFTDTQYF. The CDR3 DNA reads as TGTGCCAGTAGTAGCGTATTCACAGATACGCAGTATTTT.

J is TRBJ1-6 and V is TRBV5-1; D uncertain. V lost 4 bases and J lost 7, with 15 bases in between. Germline V gives CDR1 SGHRS, CDR2 YFSETQ. CDR3 length: 15 amino acids. Here the CDR3 DNA reads TGCGCCAGCAGCCCGTTCCAGACGCGGAATTCACCCCTCCACTTT. Translated: CASSPFQTRNSPLHF.

A few counts support this clone. This chain links TRBV14 with TRBJ1-6, with 9 bases matching TRBD1. J lost 1 base, V lost 4 bases, and 11 bases had no gene match. CDR1 SGHDN and CDR2 FVKESK come from the germline V gene. The CDR3 spans 19 residues. The CDR3 loop reads CASSPGTGYFGSYNSPLHF. The DNA of the CDR3 is TGTGCCAGCAGCCCCGGGACAGGGTATTTTGGTTCCTATAATTCACCCCTCCACTTT.

This sequence joins TRBV24-1 and TRBJ2-7; D is unresolved. CDR3 length equals 12 residues. In germline, CDR1 is KGHDR, CDR2 SFDVKD. Between the trimmed V and J ends, which lost 0 bases and 5 bases, there was a span of 4 bases. CDR3 sequence: CATSDLTDEQYF. CDR3 coding DNA: TGTGCCACCAGTGATTTGACAGACGAGCAGTACTTC.

V gene TRBV19 combines with J gene TRBJ1-3; 7 nucleotides line up with TRBD1. The CDR3 loop spans 13 amino acids. The junction had 8 bases not matched to a gene; V was cut back by 9 bases and J by 6 bases. Germline CDR1 and CDR2: LNHDA and SQIVND (reference sequence). CDR3 sequence: CASTWGQTNTIYF. The CDR3, as DNA: TGTGCCAGCACATGGGGACAGACAAACACCATATATTTT.

This clone was seen more than once but under ten times. This chain uses TRBV6-5 with TRBJ1-4; no firm D call. Germline V gene lookup returns CDR1 MNHEY and CDR2 SVGAGI. This CDR3 spans 15 amino acids. V lost 0 bases and J lost 7, with 12 bases in between. CDR3 DNA sequence: TGTGCCAGCAGTTACTCGGAGGGAATGGGTGAAAAACTGTTTTTT. It codes for CASSYSEGMGEKLFF.

V usage is TRBV5-6 and J usage is TRBJ1-2; 7 bases align to TRBD1. The trim removed 0 bases at V and 1 base at J, leaving 0 bases unmatched. The CDR3 length is 14 residues. Germline V gene sequence: CDR1 SGHDT, CDR2 YYEEEE. The CDR3 nucleotides are TGTGCCAGCAGCTTGGACAGGGGTAACTATGGCTACACCTTC. This encodes CASSLDRGNYGYTF.

This clone was observed a handful of times. The V and J genes are TRBV19 and TRBJ1-2, with 8 bases lining up with TRBD1. V shed 7 bases, J shed 4 bases, and the junction held 5 bases outside the gene matches. CDR3 length: 13 amino acids. Germline V gene data show CDR1 as LNHDA and CDR2 as SQIVND (reference sequence). In DNA, the CDR3 is TGTGCCAGTACAGGGGGCTACGGCTATGGCTACACCTTC. Translated: CASTGGYGYGYTF.

The gene calls are TRBV11-2 and TRBJ1-1, with D perhaps TRBD1 (5 bases). This CDR3 contains 17 residues. From germline, CDR1 is SGHAT and CDR2 FQNNGV. The V end lost 5 bases, the J end lost 5 bases, and 24 bases lay between the germline ends. CDR3 loop: CASSRWDSSRGGTEAFF. CDR3 DNA sequence: TGTGCCAGCAGCCGCTGGGACTCCAGTAGGGGTGGGACTGAAGCTTTCTTT.

This clone was recorded only once. The V call is TRBV20-1, the J call TRBJ2-7; 9 bases fit TRBD2. Germline V CDR1 and CDR2: DFQATT, SNEGSKA (reference sequence). The CDR3 consists of 16 residues. J gave up 5 bases and V 3 bases, and 14 bases lay outside the gene matches. The CDR3 is CSASSGLAWGGHEQYF. The CDR3 nucleotides are TGCAGTGCTAGTTCAGGACTAGCGTGGGGGGGCCACGAGCAGTACTTC.